One and the same sample provided the 21 T cell receptor beta chains below, sequenced in a study of cytomegalovirus exposure and HLA in healthy donors. The primer mix had 60 Vbeta and 13 Jbeta primers. TCRdb's copy holds only in-frame clones and misses some; the assay was immunoSEQ multiplex PCR. Of about 160,000 clones listed, 75% to 90% were seen once; the top ten hold under 2.5%. Specimen: PBMCs. All receptors derive from a woman between 18 and 29 years old in good health and CMV-seronegative.

This rearrangement joins TRBV29-1 to TRBJ1-1; 7 nucleotides agree with TRBD1. CDR3 size: 14 residues. Germline V gene sequence: CDR1 SQVTM, CDR2 ANQGSEA. J gave up 4 bases and V 6 bases, and 11 bases lay outside the gene matches. This CDR3 is CSVETDRASTEAFF. The CDR3 DNA reads as TGCAGCGTGGAAACAGACAGGGCGAGCACTGAAGCTTTCTTT.

The chain uses TRBV28 and TRBJ1-2; 7 nucleotides align to TRBD1. J gave up 6 bases and V 8 bases, and 18 bases lay outside the gene matches. CDR1 MDHEN and CDR2 SYDVKM come from the germline V gene. The CDR3 runs to 16 residues. The CDR3 reads CASPSPLLDRADGYTF. The CDR3 DNA reads as TGTGCCAGCCCTTCCCCCCTCCTCGACAGGGCGGATGGCTACACCTTC.

The CDR3 sequence is CASSLGIAGYGYTF. The CDR3 region has the DNA TGTGCCAGCAGCTTAGGAATTGCAGGGTATGGCTACACCTTC. The rearrangement uses TRBV7-9 and TRBJ1-2; maybe TRBD1 (5 bases). Trimming shortened V by 1 base and J by 5 bases, and 11 bases separated the two germline ends. CDR1 and CDR2 from the germline V gene are SEHNR and FQNEAQ (reference sequence). This CDR3 contains 14 residues.

The chain joins TRBV28 to TRBJ1-5, with 7 bases lining up with TRBD1. V dropped 6 bases and J dropped 3; count of bases not matched to a gene: 8. Germline V gives CDR1 MDHEN, CDR2 SYDVKM. The CDR3 contains 15 residues. The CDR3 protein is CASRVGGLYNQPQHF. The CDR3, as DNA: TGTGCCAGCAGGGTAGGGGGCCTTTACAATCAGCCCCAGCATTTT.

This clone has just one count. The CDR3 DNA reads as TGTGCCAGCAGTTTATCGTTTCTCATCGAGGGCTACACCTTC. Amino acids: CASSLSFLIEGYTF. The J gene is TRBJ1-2, the V gene TRBV28; D gene ambiguous. The CDR3 is 14 residues long. Trimming left V 1 base short and J 8 bases short, with 14 bases between. The germline V gene has CDR1 MDHEN and CDR2 SYDVKM.

This chain links TRBV9 with TRBJ2-6; 9 bases are a match to TRBD2. The CDR3 length is 18 residues. J gave up 0 bases and V 0 bases, and 4 bases lay outside the gene matches. CDR1 SGDLS and CDR2 YYNGEE come from the germline V gene. In nucleotides, the CDR3 is TGTGCCAGCAGCGTAGAACCAGCGGGGGGCTCTGGGGCCAACGTCCTGACTTTC. Translation gives CASSVEPAGGSGANVLTF.

The rearrangement joins TRBV5-6 to TRBJ2-3; 11 bases match TRBD2. V gave up 1 base and J gave up 6 bases; unmatched junction bases: 4. The germline CDR1 and CDR2 sequences are SGHDT and YYEEEE. The CDR3 consists of 15 residues. The CDR3 sequence: CASSLWSSGRDTQYF. For the CDR3, the DNA is TGTGCCAGCAGCTTGTGGTCTAGCGGGAGGGATACGCAGTATTTT.

The rearrangement uses TRBV27 and TRBJ2-6, with D uncertain. This CDR3 is 14 amino acids long. CDR1 is MNHEY and CDR2 is SMNVEV in the germline V gene (reference sequence). Between the trimmed V and J ends, which lost 3 bases and 1 base, there was a span of 4 bases. DNA of the CDR3: TGTGCCAGCAGTTTGACTTCTGGGGCCAACGTCCTGACTTTC. Its protein is CASSLTSGANVLTF.

This clone was seen just once. The genes are TRBV4-1 and TRBJ2-2; TRBD2 might be the D (7 bases). The CDR3 contains 14 residues. From germline, CDR1 is MGHRA and CDR2 YSYEKL. V was trimmed by 8 bases and J by 8 bases, leaving 18 bases between them. The CDR3 sequence is CASRVWGRGGELFF. The CDR3 DNA sequence: TGCGCCAGCCGAGTTTGGGGGCGGGGGGGGGAGCTGTTTTTT.

J is TRBJ2-7 and V is TRBV11-2, with 8 bases lining up with TRBD1. The V and J ends lost 3 bases and 6 bases, in that order; junction bases with no gene match: 13. The CDR3 totals 16 residues. The germline gives CDR1 SGHAT, CDR2 FQNNGV. In DNA, the CDR3 is TGTGCCAGCAGCTTGTCCCCCGGGACAGGACCCCTCGAGCAGTACTTC. This codes for CASSLSPGTGPLEQYF. The complete variable domain, with remaining parts taken from reference TRBV11-2 and TRBJ2-7, reads EAGVAQSPRYKIIEKRQSVAFWCNPISGHATLYWYQQILGQGPKLLIQFQNNGVVDDSQLPKDRFSAERLKGVDSTLKIQPAKLEDSAVYLCASSLSPGTGPLEQYFGPGTRLTVT.

This clone occurred once. V is TRBV4-1 and J is TRBJ2-7; possibly TRBD2 for D (6 bases). The V gene's germline CDR1 is MGHRA and CDR2 YSYEKL. The germline V and J ends were trimmed by 0 bases and 1 base, with 10 bases remaining between them. There are 15 residues in the CDR3. The CDR3 loop is CASSQEGGGSYEQYF. CDR3 sequence (DNA): TGCGCCAGCAGCCAAGAGGGAGGCGGATCCTACGAGCAGTACTTC.

The CDR3 is CASSLLPRRYNEQFF. The CDR3 region has the DNA TGTGCCAGCAGCTTACTTCCTAGAAGGTACAATGAGCAGTTCTTC. The gene calls are TRBV7-3 and TRBJ2-1; unclear D gene. V was cut by 2 bases and J by 4 bases, with 12 bases left in between. Germline V gene data show CDR1 as SGHTA and CDR2 as FQGTGA. CDR3 length: 15 residues.

The chain employs TRBV7-2 and TRBJ2-7, with TRBD1 matching 9 bases. The CDR3 runs 16 residues. From germline, CDR1 is SGHTA and CDR2 FQGNSA. Unmatched junction bases numbered 11, after V lost 5 bases and J lost 3 bases. The CDR3 DNA reads TGTGCCAGCAGCCTCGCCACAGGGGGCGGATACTACGAGCAGTACTTC. Amino acid sequence: CASSLATGGGYYEQYF.

V gene TRBV19 combines with J gene TRBJ2-7, with 11 bases aligning to TRBD2. The CDR3 runs to 14 residues. Germline trimming cut 5 bases from V and 4 bases from J; bases unmatched to any gene: 4. Looked up from germline, CDR1 is LNHDA and CDR2 is SQIVND (reference sequence). CDR3 sequence: CASSVTSGSYEQYF. The CDR3 DNA reads as TGTGCCAGTAGTGTCACTAGCGGGAGTTACGAGCAGTACTTC.

The chain employs TRBV30 and TRBJ2-1; 9 nucleotides match TRBD2. V lost 5 bases, J lost 0 bases, and 5 bases stayed unmatched. CDR1 GTSNPN and CDR2 SVGIG come from the germline V gene (reference sequence). CDR3 length: 15 residues. The CDR3: CAWRLLAGSYNEQFF. In DNA form, the CDR3 reads TGTGCCTGGCGGCTACTAGCGGGCTCCTACAATGAGCAGTTCTTC.

In DNA, the CDR3 is TGTGCCAGCAGTGAAAAGGTGGCAGGGGGCAAGAGGAACATTCAGTACTTC. It translates to CASSEKVAGGKRNIQYF. The chain carries TRBV2 and TRBJ2-4; TRBD1 matches at 8 bases. Germline CDR1 reads SNHLY; CDR2 reads FYNNEI. The V gene end was trimmed by 2 bases and the J gene end by 7 bases; junction bases not matched to a gene: 13. This CDR3 comprises 17 residues.

The chain is built from TRBV27 and TRBJ2-7, with TRBD2 matching 9 bases. With 6 bases clipped from V and 0 bases from J, the junction kept 3 bases outside the gene matches. Looked up from germline, CDR1 is MNHEY and CDR2 is SMNVEV (reference sequence). The length of the CDR3 is 14 residues. The CDR3 DNA reads as TGTGCCAGCAGCCGTAGCGGGAGCTCCTACGAGCAGTACTTC. It translates to CASSRSGSSYEQYF.

The V and J genes are TRBV7-2 and TRBJ1-5; D is ambiguous. V dropped 2 bases and J dropped 10 bases, with 9 bases sitting between them. The CDR3 loop spans 12 amino acids. From germline, CDR1 is SGHTA and CDR2 FQGNSA. CDR3 bases: TGTGCCAGCAGCTTACTTGACTCTCCCCAGCATTTT. It codes for CASSLLDSPQHF. The whole variable domain, filled in from reference TRBV7-2 and TRBJ1-5, reads GAGVSQSPSNKVTEKGKDVELRCDPISGHTALYWYRQSLGQGLEFLIYFQGNSAPDKSGLPSDRFSAERTGGSVSTLTIQRTQQEDSAVYLCASSLLDSPQHFGDGTRLSIL.

This chain links TRBV18 with TRBJ1-5; 9 nucleotides match TRBD1. Germline V gene sequence: CDR1 KGHSH, CDR2 LQKENI. The length of the CDR3 is 15 residues. Trimming took 4 bases from V and 2 from J; bases not matched to a gene: 3. As DNA, the CDR3 is TGTGCCAGCTCACGGACAGGGGCGGGCAATCAGCCCCAGCATTTT. As protein: CASSRTGAGNQPQHF.

V usage is TRBV6-5 and J usage is TRBJ1-2; tentative D call: TRBD1 (6 bases). The germline V and J ends were trimmed by 0 bases and 5 bases, with 13 bases remaining between them. The CDR3 is made up of 15 amino acids. Germline assignment: CDR1 MNHEY and CDR2 SVGAGI. CDR3 loop: CASSYSGRGIYGYTF. In DNA form, the CDR3 reads TGTGCCAGCAGTTACTCGGGCAGGGGCATTTATGGCTACACCTTC.

This clone was counted once. The rearrangement uses TRBV18 and TRBJ2-3, with 12 bases aligning to TRBD2. Germline trimming cut 0 bases from V and 4 bases from J; bases unmatched to any gene: 2. The germline V gene has CDR1 KGHSH and CDR2 LQKENI. The CDR3 contains 16 residues. The CDR3 DNA follows: TGTGCCAGCTCACCACCCTCTAGCGGGAGGGCAGATACGCAGTATTTT. It translates to CASSPPSSGRADTQYF.